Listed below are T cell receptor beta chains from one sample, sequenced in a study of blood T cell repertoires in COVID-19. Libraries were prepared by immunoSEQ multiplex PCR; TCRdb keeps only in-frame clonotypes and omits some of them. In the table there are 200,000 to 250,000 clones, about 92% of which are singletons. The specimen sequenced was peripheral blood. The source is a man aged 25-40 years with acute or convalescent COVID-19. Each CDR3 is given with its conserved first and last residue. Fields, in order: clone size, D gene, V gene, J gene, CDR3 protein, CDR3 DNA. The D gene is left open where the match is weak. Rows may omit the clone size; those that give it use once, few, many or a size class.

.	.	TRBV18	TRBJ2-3	CASSPGGSTDTQYF	TGTGCCAGCTCACCGGGGGGTAGCACAGATACGCAGTATTTT
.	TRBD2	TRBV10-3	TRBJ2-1	CAISGTSGSYNEQFF	TGTGCCATCAGTGGGACTAGCGGGAGCTACAATGAGCAGTTCTTC
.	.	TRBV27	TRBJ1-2	CASSLSRDYGYTF	TGTGCCAGCAGTTTAAGTCGGGACTATGGCTACACCTTC
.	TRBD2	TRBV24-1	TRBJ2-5	CATSDSGGTGGQETQYF	TGTGCCACCAGTGATAGTGGGGGGACGGGGGGGCAAGAGACCCAGTACTTC
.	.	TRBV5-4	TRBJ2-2	CASSRTGSRDTGELFF	TGTGCCAGCAGCAGAACAGGGTCGCGGGACACCGGGGAGCTGTTTTTT
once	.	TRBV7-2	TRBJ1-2	CASSFRTATYGYTF	TGTGCCAGCAGCTTCCGGACAGCCACCTATGGCTACACCTTC
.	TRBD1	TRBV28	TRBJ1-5	CASSPAGTVYNQPQHF	TGTGCCAGCAGTCCGGCCGGGACAGTCTACAATCAGCCCCAGCATTTT
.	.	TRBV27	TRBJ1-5	CASSLSTGGQPQHF	TGTGCCAGCAGTTTATCGACTGGGGGGCAGCCCCAGCATTTT
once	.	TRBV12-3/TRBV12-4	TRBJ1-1	CASSFGENTEAFF	TGTGCCAGCAGTTTCGGAGAGAACACTGAAGCTTTCTTT
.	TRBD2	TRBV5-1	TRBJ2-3	CASSLELAADTQYF	TGCGCCAGCAGCTTGGAACTAGCGGCAGATACGCAGTATTTT
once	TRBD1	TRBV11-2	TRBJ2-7	CASSRDRGEQYF	TGTGCCAGCAGCAGGGACAGGGGGGAGCAGTACTTC
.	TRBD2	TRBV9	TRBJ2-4	CASSAPRGVEAKNIQYF	TGTGCCAGCAGCGCCCCCCGGGGGGTTGAAGCCAAAAACATTCAGTACTTC
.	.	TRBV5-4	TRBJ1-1	CASSLFSSLEAFF	TGTGCCAGCAGCTTGTTTAGTTCGCTAGAAGCTTTCTTT
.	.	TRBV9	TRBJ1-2	CASSDSWGDGYTF	TGTGCCAGCAGCGACTCTTGGGGGGATGGCTACACCTTC
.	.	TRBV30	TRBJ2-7	CAWRRGSEQYF	TGTGCCTGGAGGCGAGGGAGCGAGCAGTACTTC
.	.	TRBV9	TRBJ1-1	CASSAGEFTEAFF	TGTGCCAGCAGCGCCGGGGAATTCACTGAAGCTTTCTTT
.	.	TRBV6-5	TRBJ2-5	CASTSGWYQETQYF	TGTGCCAGCACCTCAGGCTGGTACCAAGAGACCCAGTACTTC
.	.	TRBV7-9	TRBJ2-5	CASSKTGIQETQYF	TGTGCCAGCAGCAAAACAGGGATCCAAGAGACCCAGTACTTC
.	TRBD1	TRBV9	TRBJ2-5	CASNLGTAQETQYF	TGTGCCAGCAACCTCGGGACAGCCCAAGAGACCCAGTACTTC
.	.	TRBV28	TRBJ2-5	CAISVGPLLQETQYF	TGTGCCATTAGTGTGGGCCCCCTCCTCCAAGAGACCCAGTACTTC
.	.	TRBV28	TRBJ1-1	CASSSGLWAFF	TGTGCCAGCAGTTCAGGCCTGTGGGCTTTCTTT
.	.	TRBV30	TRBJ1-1	CGGEGDKRTEAFF	TGTGGGGGGGAGGGGGATAAGCGCACTGAAGCTTTCTTT
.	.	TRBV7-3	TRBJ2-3	CASSLTGSSTDTQYF	TGTGCCAGCAGCTTAACCGGGTCTAGCACAGATACGCAGTATTTT
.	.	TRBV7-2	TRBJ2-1	CASRSSSYEQFF	TGTGCCAGCAGGTCTAGCAGTTATGAGCAGTTCTTC
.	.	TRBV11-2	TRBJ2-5	CASSLPGRAGTQYF	TGTGCCAGCAGCTTACCCGGAAGGGCGGGGACCCAGTACTTC
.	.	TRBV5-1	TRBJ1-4	CASSPTDRTNNLNEKLFF	TGCGCCAGCAGTCCCACGGACCGGACAAACAACCTTAATGAAAAACTGTTTTTT
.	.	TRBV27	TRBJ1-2	CASSFAGANYGYTF	TGTGCCAGCAGTTTCGCAGGGGCCAACTATGGCTACACCTTC
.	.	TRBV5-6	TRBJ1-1	CASSLTVGEAFF	TGTGCCAGCAGCTTAACAGTCGGAGAAGCTTTCTTT
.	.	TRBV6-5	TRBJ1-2	CASRQDRANYGYTF	TGTGCCAGCAGGCAGGACAGAGCTAACTATGGCTACACCTTC
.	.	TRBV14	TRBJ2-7	CASSQVQGGEYEQYF	TGTGCCAGCAGCCAAGTGCAAGGAGGAGAATACGAGCAGTACTTC
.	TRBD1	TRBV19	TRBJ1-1	CASSPRQGIGTEAFF	TGTGCCAGTAGTCCCCGACAGGGAATCGGCACTGAAGCTTTCTTT
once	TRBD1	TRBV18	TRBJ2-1	CASSPGQGTYNEQFF	TGTGCCAGCTCACCGGGACAGGGGACCTACAATGAGCAGTTCTTC
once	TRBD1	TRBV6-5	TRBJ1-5	CASRGTAHPPQHF	TGTGCCAGCAGGGGGACAGCTCACCCGCCCCAGCATTTT